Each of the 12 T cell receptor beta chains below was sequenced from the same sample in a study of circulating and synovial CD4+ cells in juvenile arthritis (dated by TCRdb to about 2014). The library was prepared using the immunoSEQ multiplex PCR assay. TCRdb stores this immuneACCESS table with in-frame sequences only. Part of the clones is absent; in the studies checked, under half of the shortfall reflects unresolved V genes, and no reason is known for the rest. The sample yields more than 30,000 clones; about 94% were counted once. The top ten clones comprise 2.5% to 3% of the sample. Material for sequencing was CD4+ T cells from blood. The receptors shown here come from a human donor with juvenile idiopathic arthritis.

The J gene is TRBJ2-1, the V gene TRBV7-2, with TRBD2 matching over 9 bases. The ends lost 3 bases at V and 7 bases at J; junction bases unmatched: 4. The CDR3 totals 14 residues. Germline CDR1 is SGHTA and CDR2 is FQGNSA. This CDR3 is CASSFSGRGNEQFF. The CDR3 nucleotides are TGTGCCAGCAGCTTTAGCGGGAGAGGGAATGAGCAGTTCTTC.

CDR3 amino acids: CASSPAGKGASYEQYF. CDR3 DNA: TGCGCCAGCAGCCCGGCGGGAAAGGGGGCCTCCTACGAGCAGTACTTC. J is TRBJ2-7 and V is TRBV5-1, with D tentatively TRBD1 (7 bases). V was cut by 4 bases and J by 0 bases, with 17 bases left in between. Per the germline V gene, CDR1 is SGHRS and CDR2 is YFSETQ. This CDR3 has 16 residues.

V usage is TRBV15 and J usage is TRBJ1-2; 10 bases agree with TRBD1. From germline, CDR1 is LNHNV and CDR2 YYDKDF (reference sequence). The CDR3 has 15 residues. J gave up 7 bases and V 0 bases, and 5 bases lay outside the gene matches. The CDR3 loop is CATSRDWDRGTGYTF. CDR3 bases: TGTGCCACCAGCAGAGATTGGGACAGGGGTACTGGCTACACCTTC.

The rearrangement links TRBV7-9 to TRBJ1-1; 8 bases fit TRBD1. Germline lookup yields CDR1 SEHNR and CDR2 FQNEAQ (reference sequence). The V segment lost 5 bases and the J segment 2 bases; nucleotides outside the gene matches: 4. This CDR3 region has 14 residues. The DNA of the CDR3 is TGTGCCAGCAGCGTCCAGGGGGCAAACACTGAAGCTTTCTTT. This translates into CASSVQGANTEAFF.

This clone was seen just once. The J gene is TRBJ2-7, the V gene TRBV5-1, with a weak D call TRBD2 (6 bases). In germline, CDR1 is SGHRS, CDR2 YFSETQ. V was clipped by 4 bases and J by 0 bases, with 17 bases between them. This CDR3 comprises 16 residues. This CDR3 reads CASSLTLGTRSYEQYF. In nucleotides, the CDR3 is TGCGCCAGCAGCCTGACCTTGGGGACTCGCTCCTACGAGCAGTACTTC. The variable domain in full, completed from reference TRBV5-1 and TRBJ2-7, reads KAGVTQTPRYLIKTRGQQVTLSCSPISGHRSVSWYQQTPGQGLQFLFEYFSETQRNKGNFPGRFSGRQFSNSRSEMNVSTLELGDSALYLCASSLTLGTRSYEQYFGPGTRLTVT.

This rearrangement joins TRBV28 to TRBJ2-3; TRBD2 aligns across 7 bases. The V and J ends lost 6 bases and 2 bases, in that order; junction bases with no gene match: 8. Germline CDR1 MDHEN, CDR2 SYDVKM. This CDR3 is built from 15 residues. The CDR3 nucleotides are TGTGCCAGCAGCCCCGTACGGGGGGTCACAGATACGCAGTATTTT. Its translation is CASSPVRGVTDTQYF.

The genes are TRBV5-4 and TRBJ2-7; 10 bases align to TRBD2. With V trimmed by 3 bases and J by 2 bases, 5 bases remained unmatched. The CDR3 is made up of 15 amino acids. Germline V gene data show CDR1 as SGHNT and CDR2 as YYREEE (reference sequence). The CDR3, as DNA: TGTGCCAGCAGCTCCACTAGCGGGGCCACCTACGAGCAGTACTTC. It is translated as CASSSTSGATYEQYF.

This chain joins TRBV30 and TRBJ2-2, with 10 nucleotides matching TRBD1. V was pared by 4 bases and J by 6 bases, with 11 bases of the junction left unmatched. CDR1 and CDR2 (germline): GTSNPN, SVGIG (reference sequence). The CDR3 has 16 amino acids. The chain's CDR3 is CAWTNGRTGGSGELFF. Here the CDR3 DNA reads TGTGCCTGGACCAACGGGAGGACAGGGGGGTCCGGGGAGCTGTTTTTT.

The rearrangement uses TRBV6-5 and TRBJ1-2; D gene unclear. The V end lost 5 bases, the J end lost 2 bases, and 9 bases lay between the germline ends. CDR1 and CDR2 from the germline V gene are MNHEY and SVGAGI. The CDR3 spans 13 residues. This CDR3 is CASSRTGNYGYTF. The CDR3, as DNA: TGTGCCAGCAGTCGGACGGGGAACTATGGCTACACCTTC.

CDR3 residues: CATSRDLGPTAEKLFF. The CDR3 bases are TGTGCCACCAGCAGAGATCTGGGCCCGACGGCGGAAAAACTGTTTTTT. This chain connects TRBV15 to TRBJ1-4; D gene ambiguous. Germline lookup yields CDR1 LNHNV and CDR2 YYDKDF (reference sequence). V gave up 0 bases and J gave up 8 bases, with 16 bases separating them. The CDR3 sequence is 16 residues long.

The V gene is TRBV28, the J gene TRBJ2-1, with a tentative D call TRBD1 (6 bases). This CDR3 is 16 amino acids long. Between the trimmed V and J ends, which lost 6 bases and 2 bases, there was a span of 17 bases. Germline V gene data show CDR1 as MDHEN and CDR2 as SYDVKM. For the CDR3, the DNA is TGTGCCAGCAGCCCCCCTCCCGGGACACCCTACAATGAGCAGTTCTTC. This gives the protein CASSPPPGTPYNEQFF.

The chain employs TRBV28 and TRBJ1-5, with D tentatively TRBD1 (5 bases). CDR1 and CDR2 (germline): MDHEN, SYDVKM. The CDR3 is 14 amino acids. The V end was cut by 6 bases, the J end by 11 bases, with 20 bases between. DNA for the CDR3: TGTGCCAGCAGAGCCCCCGGGACTCGAGAGGCCCAGCATTTT. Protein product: CASRAPGTREAQHF.